The sequence of this T cell receptor (beta chain) was determined in a study of blood T cell repertoires in COVID-19. In the study overall: Whether acute or convalescent, the COVID-19 samples came from the United States, Italy and Spain. Sources were T cells, B-cell-depleted T cells, or PBMCs; the material itself was cDNA or gDNA.

Authors' data handling: Reference gene primer amplification gave nucleated cell count estimates. TCRdb's copy holds only in-frame clones and misses some; the assay was immunoSEQ multiplex PCR. Clone size and the V and J calls come from that table; the DNA yielded D and trimming. The sample records about 45,000 clones, 87% being singletons. Germline lookup yields CDR1 SGDLS and CDR2 YYNGEE. This CDR3 comprises 15 residues. V was clipped by 0 bases and J by 2 bases, with 8 bases between them. The chain recombines TRBV9 with TRBJ1-4; D call uncertain. The sample was peripheral blood. The TCR originated in a woman of 80 years or more in a cohort sampled during active or convalescent COVID-19. CDR3 sequence (DNA): TGTGCCAGCAGCGTAGGCCCCGGGACTAATGAAAAACTGTTTTTT. Translation gives CASSVGPGTNEKLFF.